The clone carrying this T cell receptor (beta chain) was recorded at least ten times. This entry belongs to a study of blood T cell repertoires in COVID-19. Study background: Sites in the United States, Italy and Spain provided acute and convalescent COVID-19 samples. T cells, B-cell-depleted T cells, or PBMCs provided the cDNA or gDNA that served as material.

As processed by the authors: Reference gene primer amplification yielded estimated nucleated cell counts. This table comes from immunoSEQ multiplex PCR, and its TCRdb copy is limited to in-frame clones, with some not included. Clone size and V and J calls were adopted from that table, with D and trimming inferred from the DNA. Of tens of thousands of clones in the sample, 77% were seen once. The sample comprised peripheral blood. The sequence was collected from a man aged 65 to 85 with active or convalescent COVID-19.

The CDR3: CASSSEDRGYYGYTF. CDR3 in DNA: TGTGCCAGCAGCTCTGAGGACAGGGGGTACTATGGCTACACCTTC. The V gene is TRBV5-4, the J gene TRBJ1-2; the match to TRBD1 covers 10 bases. The CDR3 is 15 residues long. The germline gives CDR1 SGHNT, CDR2 YYREEE (reference sequence). V lost 3 bases to trimming and J lost 3 bases; unmatched junction nucleotides: 5. Full variable domain (remainder filled in from reference TRBV5-4 and TRBJ1-2): ETGVTQSPTHLIKTRGQQVTLRCSSQSGHNTVSWYQQALGQGPQFIFQYYREEENGRGNFPPRFSGLQFPNYSSELNVNALELDDSALYLCASSSEDRGYYGYTFGSGTRLTVV.